Below are 18 T cell receptor beta chains sequenced from a single sample in a study of T cell changes during pregnancy in multiple sclerosis. Sequenced by immunoSEQ multiplex PCR; TCRdb stores in-frame clones only, minus some. The repertoire has about 85,000 clones, just over 90% of them found once; the top ten carry about 2.5%. This material consisted of peripheral blood, taken in the first trimester of pregnancy. Receptors originate from a female donor with multiple sclerosis, enrolled in a pregnancy study.

This clone was observed a single time. The rearrangement links TRBV27 to TRBJ2-1; a possible D gene is TRBD2 (6 bases). Trimming stripped 6 bases from V and 6 bases from J, with 18 bases between. This CDR3 comprises 15 residues. Per germline, CDR1 MNHEY and CDR2 SMNVEV (reference sequence). For the CDR3, the DNA is TGTGCCAGCAGCGTCCCGGGATGGAGGGCCAATGAGCAGTTCTTC. Its translation is CASSVPGWRANEQFF.

This clone is a singleton in its sample. The V call is TRBV5-6, the J call TRBJ2-7; 8 bases map to TRBD2. This CDR3 has 16 amino acids. The germline V gene has CDR1 SGHDT and CDR2 YYEEEE. Germline trimming cut 4 bases from V and 3 bases from J; bases unmatched to any gene: 12. DNA for the CDR3: TGTGCCAGCAGCCCTACGAGCGGGAGTGGATACTACGAGCAGTACTTC. Translated, it gives CASSPTSGSGYYEQYF.

This clone was counted a single time. This chain joins TRBV15 and TRBJ1-5; D is possibly TRBD1 (6 bases). The CDR3 length is 15 residues. Trimming left V 4 bases short and J 4 bases short, with 14 bases between. Per germline, CDR1 LNHNV and CDR2 YYDKDF (reference sequence). Written as DNA, the CDR3 is TGTGCCACCAGCAAGGGGGATATGGGGAATCAGCCCCAGCATTTT. Residues: CATSKGDMGNQPQHF.

The V gene is TRBV11-3, the J gene TRBJ2-2, with 9 bases lining up with TRBD1. This CDR3 has 17 residues. Germline V gene lookup returns CDR1 SGHNT and CDR2 YENEEA. J gave up 7 bases and V 2 bases, and 11 bases lay outside the gene matches. In DNA, the CDR3 is TGTGCCAGCAGCTTAATTTCGGCACAGGGGGCTGGCGGGGAGCTGTTTTTT. It specifies CASSLISAQGAGGELFF.

The chain couples TRBV14 to TRBJ2-5; no definite D call. Looked up from germline, CDR1 is SGHDN and CDR2 is FVKESK. The CDR3 totals 14 residues. Trimming shortened V by 1 base and J by 1 base, and 7 bases separated the two germline ends. DNA of the CDR3: TGTGCCAGCAGCCAAGGGCCTTTCCAAGAGACCCAGTACTTC. Translation gives CASSQGPFQETQYF.

The V and J genes are TRBV2 and TRBJ2-1; 8 nucleotides line up with TRBD2. J lost 7 bases, V lost 2 bases, and 10 bases had no gene match. The germline gives CDR1 SNHLY, CDR2 FYNNEI. There are 16 residues in the CDR3. CDR3 loop: CASSEFSGGAGNEQFF. Here the CDR3 DNA reads TGTGCCAGCAGTGAATTCTCCGGGGGGGCGGGTAATGAGCAGTTCTTC.

V is TRBV27 and J is TRBJ1-3, with a possible D match to TRBD1 (6 bases). CDR3 size: 13 residues. Per the germline V gene, CDR1 is MNHEY and CDR2 is SMNVEV (reference sequence). V lost 4 bases, J lost 4 bases, and 8 bases lay in between. The CDR3 reads CASSYGQGNTIYF. CDR3 DNA: TGTGCCAGCAGTTACGGACAGGGAAACACCATATATTTT.

The genes are TRBV10-3 and TRBJ2-2; D not resolved. The CDR3 has 16 residues. Trimming pared 3 bases from V and 0 bases from J, leaving 11 bases between. The germline V gene has CDR1 ENHRY and CDR2 SYGVKD. This CDR3 is CAISDEFQANTGELFF. The CDR3 bases are TGTGCCATCAGTGACGAGTTCCAAGCGAACACCGGGGAGCTGTTTTTT.

This clone occurred once. The chain links TRBV19 to TRBJ1-2; D not certain. The CDR3 spans 15 residues. V lost 3 bases and J 4 bases, leaving 15 bases between the germline ends. The germline V gene encodes CDR1 LNHDA and CDR2 SQIVND (reference sequence). CDR3 loop: CASSIVRDQGYGYTF. The CDR3 DNA sequence: TGTGCCAGTAGTATCGTCCGGGATCAAGGCTATGGCTACACCTTC.

The chain couples TRBV19 to TRBJ1-2, with 10 positions matching TRBD1. CDR1 and CDR2 (germline): LNHDA, SQIVND (reference sequence). The J segment lost 3 bases and the V segment lost 8 bases, leaving 6 bases of the junction unmatched. This CDR3 spans 14 amino acids. CDR3 in amino acids: CASEGTGEDYGYTF. In nucleotides, the CDR3 is TGTGCCAGTGAGGGGACAGGGGAAGACTATGGCTACACCTTC.

Comment on this clone: A junction boundary mismatches the germline segment, possibly from a read error. V and J are TRBV6-1 and TRBJ2-7, with a weak D call TRBD2 (5 bases). Germline V gene sequence: CDR1 MNHNS, CDR2 SASEGT. The CDR3 is 13 amino acids. The CDR3 loop is CASSEAELGKILF. CDR3 coding DNA: TGTGCCAGCAGTGAAGCGGAACTAGGAAAAATCCTCTTC.

This chain uses TRBV30 with TRBJ1-1; no firm D call. With 1 base removed from V and 0 bases from J, the gap between germline ends came to 12 bases. The CDR3 contains 15 residues. The germline V gene has CDR1 GTSNPN and CDR2 SVGIG (reference sequence). CDR3 amino acids: CAWSGVGLLNTEAFF. CDR3 sequence (DNA): TGTGCCTGGAGTGGAGTTGGACTGCTGAACACTGAAGCTTTCTTT.

The J gene is TRBJ1-3, the V gene TRBV28, with TRBD1 identical over 7 bases. With 7 bases clipped from V and 0 bases from J, the junction kept 6 bases outside the gene matches. The CDR3 sequence is 15 residues long. Germline V lookup: CDR1 MDHEN, CDR2 SYDVKM. Here the CDR3 DNA reads TGTGCCAGCATCTTGACAGGGAACTCTGGAAACACCATATATTTT. This translates into CASILTGNSGNTIYF.

This chain joins TRBV5-4 and TRBJ1-1, with unresolved D. The germline V gene encodes CDR1 SGHNT and CDR2 YYREEE (reference sequence). The V end lost 5 bases, the J end lost 0 bases, and 11 bases lay between the germline ends. The CDR3 has 14 amino acids. For the CDR3, the DNA is TGTGCCAGCAGGTCAACGGTCCTGAACACTGAAGCTTTCTTT. Its translation is CASRSTVLNTEAFF.

The chain carries TRBV7-8 and TRBJ2-1, with 10 bases aligning to TRBD2. Germline values: CDR1 SGHVS, CDR2 FQNEAQ. The CDR3 length is 19 residues. V dropped 1 base and J dropped 12; count of bases not matched to a gene: 21. The CDR3 DNA sequence: TGTGCCAGCAGCTTAGGCCTCCTAGCGGGAGAGGACGGGCCAACGACGCAGTTCTTC. Its translation is CASSLGLLAGEDGPTTQFF.

J is TRBJ1-5 and V is TRBV19, with 8 nucleotides matching TRBD1. Trimming at V came to 6 bases and at J to 2 bases, leaving 6 bases not matched to a gene. The CDR3 runs to 15 residues. CDR1 and CDR2 (germline): LNHDA, SQIVND (reference sequence). CDR3 residues: CASSGGQGGNQPQHF. The CDR3 DNA is TGTGCCAGTAGCGGCGGACAGGGAGGCAATCAGCCCCAGCATTTT.

The CDR3 sequence is CASSQDPGYYEQYF. DNA for the CDR3: TGCGCCAGCAGCCAAGATCCGGGGTACTACGAGCAGTACTTC. The V gene is TRBV4-3, the J gene TRBJ2-7, with D maybe TRBD2 (5 bases). This CDR3 region has 14 residues. V was clipped by 0 bases and J by 3 bases, with 9 bases between them. Germline loops: CDR1 LGHNA, CDR2 YSLEER.

This clone was found once. The chain is built from TRBV4-3 and TRBJ1-2, with 8 bases aligning to TRBD1. CDR3 length equals 15 residues. Trimming took 4 bases from V and 2 from J; bases not matched to a gene: 6. Germline assignment: CDR1 LGHNA and CDR2 YSLEER. The CDR3 is CASSPRQGQNYGYTF. The CDR3 region has the DNA TGCGCCAGCAGCCCGCGACAGGGGCAGAACTATGGCTACACCTTC.